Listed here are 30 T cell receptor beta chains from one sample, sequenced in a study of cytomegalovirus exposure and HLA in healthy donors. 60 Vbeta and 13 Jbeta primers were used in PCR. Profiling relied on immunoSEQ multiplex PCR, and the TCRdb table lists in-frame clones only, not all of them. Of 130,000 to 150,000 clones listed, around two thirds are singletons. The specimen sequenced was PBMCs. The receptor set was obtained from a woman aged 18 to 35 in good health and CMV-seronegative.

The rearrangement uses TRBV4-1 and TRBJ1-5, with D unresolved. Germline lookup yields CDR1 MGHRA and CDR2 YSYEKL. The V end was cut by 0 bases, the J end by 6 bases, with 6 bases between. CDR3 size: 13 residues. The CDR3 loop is CASSQDQVQPQHF. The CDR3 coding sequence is TGCGCCAGCAGCCAAGATCAGGTTCAGCCCCAGCATTTT.

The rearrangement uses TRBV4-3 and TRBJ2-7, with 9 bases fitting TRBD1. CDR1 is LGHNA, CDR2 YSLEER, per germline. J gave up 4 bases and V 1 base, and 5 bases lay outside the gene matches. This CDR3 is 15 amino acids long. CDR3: CASSQVTDRGYEQYV. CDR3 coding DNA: TGCGCCAGCAGCCAAGTTACGGACAGGGGATACGAGCAGTACGTC.

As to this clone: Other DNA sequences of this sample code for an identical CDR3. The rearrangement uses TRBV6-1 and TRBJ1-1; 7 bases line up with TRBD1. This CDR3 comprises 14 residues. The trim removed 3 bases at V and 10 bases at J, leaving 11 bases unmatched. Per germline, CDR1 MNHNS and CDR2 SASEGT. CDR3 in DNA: TGTGCCAGCAGTGAGCTGGGACAGATCGGGGGAGCTTTCTTT. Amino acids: CASSELGQIGGAFF.

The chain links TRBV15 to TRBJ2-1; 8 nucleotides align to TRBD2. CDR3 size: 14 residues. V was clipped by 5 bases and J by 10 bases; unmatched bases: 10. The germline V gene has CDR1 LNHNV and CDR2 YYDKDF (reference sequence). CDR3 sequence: CATSPAGVVREQFF. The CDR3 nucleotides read TGTGCCACCAGCCCAGCGGGAGTAGTTCGGGAGCAGTTCTTC.

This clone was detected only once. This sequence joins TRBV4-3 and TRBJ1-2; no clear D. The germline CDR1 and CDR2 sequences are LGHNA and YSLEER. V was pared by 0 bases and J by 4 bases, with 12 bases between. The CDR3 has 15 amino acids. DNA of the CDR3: TGCGCCAGCAGCCAAGAGAGGGTAGGTCGCTATGGCTACACCTTC. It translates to CASSQERVGRYGYTF.

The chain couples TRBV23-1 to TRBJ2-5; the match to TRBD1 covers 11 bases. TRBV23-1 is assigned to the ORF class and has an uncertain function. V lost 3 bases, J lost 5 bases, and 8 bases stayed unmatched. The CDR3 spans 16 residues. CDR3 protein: CASSHPGTGGGETQYF. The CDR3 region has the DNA TGCGCCAGCAGTCACCCCGGGACAGGGGGTGGGGAGACCCAGTACTTC.

The CDR3 is CASSLDRENKVYEQYF. In DNA, the CDR3 is TGTGCCAGCAGCCTGGACAGGGAGAATAAGGTCTACGAGCAGTACTTC. V usage is TRBV7-8 and J usage is TRBJ2-7; TRBD1 aligns across 8 bases. This CDR3 contains 16 residues. The germline V gene encodes CDR1 SGHVS and CDR2 FQNEAQ. Germline trimming cut 5 bases from V and 3 bases from J; bases unmatched to any gene: 12.

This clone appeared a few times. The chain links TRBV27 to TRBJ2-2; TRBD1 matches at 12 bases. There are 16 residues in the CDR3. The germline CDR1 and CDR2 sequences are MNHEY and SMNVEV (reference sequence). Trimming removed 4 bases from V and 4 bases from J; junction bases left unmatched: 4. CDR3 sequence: CASSSGTGGRTGELFF. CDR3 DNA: TGTGCCAGCAGTTCCGGGACAGGGGGCCGCACCGGGGAGCTGTTTTTT.

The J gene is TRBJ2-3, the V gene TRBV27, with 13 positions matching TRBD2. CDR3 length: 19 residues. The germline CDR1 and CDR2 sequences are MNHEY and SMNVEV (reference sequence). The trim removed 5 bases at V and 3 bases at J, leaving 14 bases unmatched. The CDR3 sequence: CASSTPGLAGKSPTDTQYF. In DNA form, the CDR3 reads TGTGCCAGCAGTACGCCGGGACTAGCGGGAAAGAGTCCTACAGATACGCAGTATTTT.

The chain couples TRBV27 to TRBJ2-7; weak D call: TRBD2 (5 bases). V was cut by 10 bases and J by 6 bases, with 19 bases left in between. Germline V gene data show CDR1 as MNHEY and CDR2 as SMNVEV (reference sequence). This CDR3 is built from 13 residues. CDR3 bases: TGTGCCATCCCGACGTCCCAACGGGGCGAGCAGTACTTC. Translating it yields CAIPTSQRGEQYF.

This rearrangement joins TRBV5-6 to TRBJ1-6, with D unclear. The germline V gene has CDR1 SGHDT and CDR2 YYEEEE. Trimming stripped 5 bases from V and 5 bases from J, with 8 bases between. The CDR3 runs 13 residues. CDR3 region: CASSPYNNSPLHF. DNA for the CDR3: TGTGCCAGCAGTCCTTACAATAATTCACCCCTCCACTTT.

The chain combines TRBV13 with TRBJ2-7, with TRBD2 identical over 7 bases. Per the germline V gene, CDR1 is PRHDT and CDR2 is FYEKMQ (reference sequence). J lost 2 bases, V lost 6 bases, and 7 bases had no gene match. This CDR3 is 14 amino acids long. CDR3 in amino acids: CASRRRGLAYEQYF. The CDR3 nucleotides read TGTGCCAGCAGACGGCGGGGGTTGGCCTACGAGCAGTACTTC.

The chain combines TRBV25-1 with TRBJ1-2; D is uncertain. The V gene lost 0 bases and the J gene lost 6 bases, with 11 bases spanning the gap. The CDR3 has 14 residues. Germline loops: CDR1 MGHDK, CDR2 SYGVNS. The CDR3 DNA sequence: TGTGCCAGCAGTGAATATAAGGGAGGGCATGGCTACACCTTC. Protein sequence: CASSEYKGGHGYTF.

The DNA for the CDR3 is TGTGCCAGCAGTGGGCCTGGCGGACTCGGGGGTGAGCAGTTCTTC. This translates into CASSGPGGLGGEQFF. V usage is TRBV2 and J usage is TRBJ2-1; possible D gene TRBD2, 6 bases. The length of the CDR3 is 15 residues. From germline, CDR1 is SNHLY and CDR2 FYNNEI. With 4 bases removed from V and 9 bases from J, the gap between germline ends came to 19 bases. The full variable domain, rest sourced from reference TRBV2 and TRBJ2-1, is EPEVTQTPSHQVTQMGQEVILRCVPISNHLYFYWYRQILGQKVEFLVSFYNNEISEKSEIFDDQFSVERPDGSNFTLKIRSTKLEDSAMYFCASSGPGGLGGEQFFGPGTRLTVL.

CDR3 region: CASSQAQGTPINYGYTF. The CDR3 region has the DNA TGCGCCAGCAGCCAAGCCCAGGGAACACCAATAAACTATGGCTACACCTTC. This chain links TRBV4-3 with TRBJ1-2; D perhaps matches TRBD1 (5 bases). V lost 1 base to trimming and J lost 2 bases, with 17 bases between them. Germline-derived CDR1 and CDR2 are LGHNA and YSLEER. The CDR3 runs 17 residues.

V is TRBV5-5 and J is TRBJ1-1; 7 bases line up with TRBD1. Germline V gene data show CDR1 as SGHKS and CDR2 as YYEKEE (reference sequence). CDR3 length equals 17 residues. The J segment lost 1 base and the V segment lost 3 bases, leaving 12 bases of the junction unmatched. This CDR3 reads CASSSGTDPRRNTEAFF. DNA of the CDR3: TGTGCCAGCAGCTCCGGGACAGATCCTCGACGGAACACTGAAGCTTTCTTT.

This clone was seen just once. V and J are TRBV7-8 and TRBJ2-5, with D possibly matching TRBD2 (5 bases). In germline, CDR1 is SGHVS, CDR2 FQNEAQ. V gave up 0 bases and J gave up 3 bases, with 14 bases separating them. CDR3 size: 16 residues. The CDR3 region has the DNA TGTGCCAGCAGCTTAGCGCAAAAACGGAGGAAAGAGACCCAGTACTTC. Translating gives CASSLAQKRRKETQYF.

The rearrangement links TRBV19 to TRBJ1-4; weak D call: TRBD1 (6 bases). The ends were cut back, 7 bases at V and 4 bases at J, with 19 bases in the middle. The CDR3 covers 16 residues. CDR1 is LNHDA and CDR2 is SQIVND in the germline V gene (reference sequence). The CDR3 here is CASTQEPGGRNEKLFF. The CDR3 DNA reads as TGTGCCAGTACTCAGGAGCCGGGGGGGCGTAATGAAAAACTGTTTTTT.

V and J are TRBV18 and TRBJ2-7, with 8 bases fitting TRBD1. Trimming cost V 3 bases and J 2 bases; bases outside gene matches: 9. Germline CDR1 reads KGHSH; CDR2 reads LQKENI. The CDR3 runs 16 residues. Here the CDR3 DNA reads TGTGCCAGCTCACCGAGGGACAGGCGGATAACCTACGAGCAGTACTTC. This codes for CASSPRDRRITYEQYF.

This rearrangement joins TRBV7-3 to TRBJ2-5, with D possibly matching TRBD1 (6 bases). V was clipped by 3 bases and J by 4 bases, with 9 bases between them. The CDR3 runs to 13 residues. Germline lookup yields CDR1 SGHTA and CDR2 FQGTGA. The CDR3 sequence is CASSFQGRETQYF. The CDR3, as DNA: TGTGCCAGCAGCTTCCAGGGGCGAGAGACCCAGTACTTC.

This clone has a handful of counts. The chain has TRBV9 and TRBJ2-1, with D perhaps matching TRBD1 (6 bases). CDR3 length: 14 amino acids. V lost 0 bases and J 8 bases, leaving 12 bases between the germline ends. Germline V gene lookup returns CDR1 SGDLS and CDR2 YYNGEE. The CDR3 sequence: CASSVENRDHEQFF. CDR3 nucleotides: TGTGCCAGCAGCGTAGAGAACAGGGACCATGAGCAGTTCTTC.

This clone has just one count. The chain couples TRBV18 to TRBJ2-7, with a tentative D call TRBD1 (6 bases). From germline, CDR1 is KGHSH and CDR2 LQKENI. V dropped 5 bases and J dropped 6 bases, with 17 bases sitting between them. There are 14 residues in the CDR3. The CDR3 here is CASSSGHHRSEQYV. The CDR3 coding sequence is TGTGCCAGCTCATCGGGACATCATAGGAGCGAGCAGTACGTC.

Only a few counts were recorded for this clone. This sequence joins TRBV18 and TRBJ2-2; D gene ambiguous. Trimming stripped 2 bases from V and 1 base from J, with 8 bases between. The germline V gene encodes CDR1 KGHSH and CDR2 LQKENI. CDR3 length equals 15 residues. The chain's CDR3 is CASSPGQQNTGELFF. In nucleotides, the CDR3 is TGTGCCAGCTCACCAGGGCAGCAGAACACCGGGGAGCTGTTTTTT.

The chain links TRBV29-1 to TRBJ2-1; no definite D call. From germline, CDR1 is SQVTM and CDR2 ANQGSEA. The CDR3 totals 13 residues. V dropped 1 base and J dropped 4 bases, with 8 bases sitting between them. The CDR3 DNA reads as TGCAGCGTTGAAGGGCGGCAGTACAATGAGCAGTTCTTC. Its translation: CSVEGRQYNEQFF.

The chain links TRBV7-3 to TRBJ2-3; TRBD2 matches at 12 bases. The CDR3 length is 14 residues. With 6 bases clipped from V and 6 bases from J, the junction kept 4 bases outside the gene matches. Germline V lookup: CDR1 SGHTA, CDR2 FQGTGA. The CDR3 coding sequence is TGTGCCAGCAGTCTAGCGGGGGGGCTGGATACGCAGTATTTT. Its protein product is CASSLAGGLDTQYF.

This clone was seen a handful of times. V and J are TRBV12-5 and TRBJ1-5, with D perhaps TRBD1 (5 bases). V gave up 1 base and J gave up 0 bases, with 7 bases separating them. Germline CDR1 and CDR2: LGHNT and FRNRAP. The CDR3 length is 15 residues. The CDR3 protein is CASGLGQYSNQPQHF. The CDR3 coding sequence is TGTGCTAGTGGTTTGGGACAGTATAGCAATCAGCCCCAGCATTTT.

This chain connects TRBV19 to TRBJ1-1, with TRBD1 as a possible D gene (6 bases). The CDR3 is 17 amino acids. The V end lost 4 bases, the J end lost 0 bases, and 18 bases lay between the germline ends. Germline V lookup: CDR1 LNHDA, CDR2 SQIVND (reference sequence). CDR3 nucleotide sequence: TGTGCCAGTAGTAGTTCATCAGGGGCCCTCATGAACACTGAAGCTTTCTTT. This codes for CASSSSSGALMNTEAFF.

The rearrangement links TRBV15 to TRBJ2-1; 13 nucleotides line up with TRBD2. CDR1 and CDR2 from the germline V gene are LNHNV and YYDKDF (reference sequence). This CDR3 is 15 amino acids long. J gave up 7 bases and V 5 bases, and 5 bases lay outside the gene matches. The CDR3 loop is CATSRTSGRANEQFF. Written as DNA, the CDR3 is TGTGCCACCAGCCGAACTAGCGGGAGGGCGAATGAGCAGTTCTTC.

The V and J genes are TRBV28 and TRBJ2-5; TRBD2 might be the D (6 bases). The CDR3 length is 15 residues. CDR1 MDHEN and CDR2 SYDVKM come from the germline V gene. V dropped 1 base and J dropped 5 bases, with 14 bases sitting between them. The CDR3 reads CASSLSSGRMETQYF. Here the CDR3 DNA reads TGTGCCAGCAGTTTATCTTCAGGGAGGATGGAGACCCAGTACTTC.

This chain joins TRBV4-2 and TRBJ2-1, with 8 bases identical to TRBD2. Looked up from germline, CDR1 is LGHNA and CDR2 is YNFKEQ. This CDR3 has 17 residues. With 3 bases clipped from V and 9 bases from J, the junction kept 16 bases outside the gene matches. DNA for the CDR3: TGTGCCAGCAGCCAGGGGGGGATAGCGGGGACTACAAGTGAGCAGTTCTTC. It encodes CASSQGGIAGTTSEQFF.